The 2 T cell receptor beta chains reported below all come from one sample, sequenced in a study of blood T cell repertoires in COVID-19. TCRdb keeps only in-frame clones here, not all; method: immunoSEQ multiplex PCR. Here the sample spans about 200,000 clones, 65% to 90% being singletons. The sequencing input was peripheral blood. The receptors were gathered from a human donor in a cohort sampled during active COVID-19.

This clone came up once. This CDR3 reads CASSEIAGNTEAFF. DNA of the CDR3: TGTGCCAGCTCAGAGATCGCAGGGAACACTGAAGCTTTCTTT. The V and J genes are TRBV18 and TRBJ1-1; no clear D gene. V lost 5 bases and J lost 1, with 11 bases in between. The CDR3 is 14 residues long. Germline V gene sequence: CDR1 KGHSH, CDR2 LQKENI.

The chain recombines TRBV18 with TRBJ2-1; no definite D call. Germline lookup yields CDR1 KGHSH and CDR2 LQKENI. This CDR3 spans 15 amino acids. V was shortened by 3 bases and J by 5 bases, with 14 bases between the two germline ends. The CDR3 nucleotides read TGTGCCAGCTCACCCATTCTCGGAGACGACAATGAGCAGTTCTTC. Translated, it gives CASSPILGDDNEQFF. Together with reference TRBV18 and TRBJ2-1, the CDR3 gives the full variable domain: NAGVMQNPRHLVRRRGQEARLRCSPMKGHSHVYWYRQLPEEGLKFMVYLQKENIIDESGMPKERFSAEFPKEGPSILRIQQVVRGDSAAYFCASSPILGDDNEQFFGPGTRLTVL.